This TCR beta chain originates from a study of blood T cell repertoires in COVID-19. In the original workflow: Amplifying reference gene primers gave estimates of nucleated cell counts. Method: immunoSEQ multiplex PCR; TCRdb's copy keeps in-frame clones and lacks some. V and J calls and clone size follow that table, whereas D and trimming were derived from the DNA. The table shows more than 100,000 clones, with 84% occurring only once. Germline CDR1 reads SGHKS; CDR2 reads YYEKEE (reference sequence). Trimming took 1 base from V and 5 from J, leaving 18 bases between them. The CDR3 is 16 amino acids. Recruitment covered roughly 22 US areas and drew participants whose ages spanned about 18 to 95 years.

The sequence came from a woman aged 25 to 39 who had recovered from COVID-19. The chain combines TRBV5-5 with TRBJ2-5; tentative D call: TRBD2 (6 bases). The sequenced sample consisted of PBMCs or T cells enriched from blood (not recorded which). The CDR3 region is CASSLFGSSVEETQYF. The DNA of the CDR3 is TGTGCCAGCAGCTTGTTCGGATCTAGCGTTGAGGAGACCCAGTACTTC.